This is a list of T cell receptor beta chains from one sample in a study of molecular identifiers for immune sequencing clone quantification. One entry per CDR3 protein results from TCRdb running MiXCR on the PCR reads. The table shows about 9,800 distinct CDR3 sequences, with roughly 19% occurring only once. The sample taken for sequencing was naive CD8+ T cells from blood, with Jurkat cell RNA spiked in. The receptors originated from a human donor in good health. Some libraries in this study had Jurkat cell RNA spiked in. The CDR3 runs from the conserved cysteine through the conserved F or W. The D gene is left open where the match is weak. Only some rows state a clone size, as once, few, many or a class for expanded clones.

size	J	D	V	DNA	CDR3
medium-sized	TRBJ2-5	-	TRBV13	TGTGCCAGCAGCCTGGGACCAGGAGAGACCCAGTACTTC	CASSLGPGETQYF
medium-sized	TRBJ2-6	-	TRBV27	TGTGCCAGCAGTGGATGGGCCAACACTGCCGGGGCCAACGTCCTGACTTTC	CASSGWANTAGANVLTF
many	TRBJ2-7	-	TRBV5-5	TGTGCCAGCAGCTTAACAGTCGCGTACGAGCAGTACTTC	CASSLTVAYEQYF
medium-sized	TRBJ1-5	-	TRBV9	TGTGCCAGCAGCGTAGAGGTCTGTAGCAATCAGCCCCAGCATTTT	CASSVEVCSNQPQHF
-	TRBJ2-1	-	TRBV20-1	TGCAGTGCTAGAACGTGGTCCTACAATGAGCAGTTCTTC	CSARTWSYNEQFF
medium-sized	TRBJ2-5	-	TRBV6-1	TGTGCCAGCAGCCAGCCGGGGCTCGGGGAGACCCAGTACTTC	CASSQPGLGETQYF
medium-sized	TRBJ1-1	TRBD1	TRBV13	TGTGCCAGCAGCTTATTGGGGGACAGAACGAACACTGAAGCTTTCTTT	CASSLLGDRTNTEAFF
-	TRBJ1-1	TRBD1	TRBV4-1	TGCGCCAGCAGCCCAGGGGGACGGCCTAACACTGAAGCTTTTTTT	CASSPGGRPNTEAFF
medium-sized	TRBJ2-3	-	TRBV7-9	TGTGCCAGCAGCTTCCCCCCGTCTTTGAGGGGGGGGGGCACAGATACGCAGTATTTT	CASSFPPSLRGGGTDTQYF
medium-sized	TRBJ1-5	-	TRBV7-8	TGTGCCAGCAGCTTAGTGACGGTCAGCTCAATTAGCAATCAGCCCCAGCATTTT	CASSLVTVSSISNQPQHF
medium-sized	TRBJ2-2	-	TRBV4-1	TGCGCCAGCACATCTATTACCGGGGAGCTGTTTTTT	CASTSITGELFF
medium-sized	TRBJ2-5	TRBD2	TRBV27	TGTGCCAGCAAAGCTCCGGGACTAGAGGAGACCCAGTACTTC	CASKAPGLEETQYF
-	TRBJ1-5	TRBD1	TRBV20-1	TGCAGTGCTAAGGACAGGGAAGCGTATAGCAATCAGCCCCAGCATTTT	CSAKDREAYSNQPQHF